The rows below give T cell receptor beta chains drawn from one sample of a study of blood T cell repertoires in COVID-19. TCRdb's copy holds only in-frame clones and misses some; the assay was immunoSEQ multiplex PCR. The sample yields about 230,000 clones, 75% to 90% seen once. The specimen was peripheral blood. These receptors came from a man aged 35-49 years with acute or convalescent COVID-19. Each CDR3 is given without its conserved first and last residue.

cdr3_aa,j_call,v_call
ASSRREPRNEKLF,TRBJ1-4,TRBV5-4
ASRRVTDTQY,TRBJ2-3,TRBV2
ASSLVAGEGVEQY,TRBJ2-7,TRBV5-1
ASSQEQGEETQY,TRBJ2-5,TRBV3-1/TRBV3-2
ASSIWGHTEAF,TRBJ1-1,TRBV19
ASSAPGHSPETQY,TRBJ2-5,TRBV9
ASSLEGSGEKLF,TRBJ1-4,TRBV13
ASSSRDTATDTQY,TRBJ2-3,TRBV11-3
ASSGVEGFRETQY,TRBJ2-5,TRBV25-1
ASRPSGSSYNEQF,TRBJ2-1,TRBV28
ASSRPGTGPAGSPLH,TRBJ1-6,TRBV5-1
ASSLGVGLAVEQY,TRBJ2-7,TRBV7-8
ATSRDGGYSNQPQH,TRBJ1-5,TRBV15
ASSQGLAGGFEQY,TRBJ2-7,TRBV3-1/TRBV3-2
ASSFHRGRQPQH,TRBJ1-5,TRBV27
SVEAGGMNTEAF,TRBJ1-1,TRBV29-1
ASSIGGNTEAF,TRBJ1-1,TRBV5-1
ATNHRDRGAPEAF,TRBJ1-1,TRBV24-1
ASSPFLPGQGYEQY,TRBJ2-7,TRBV3-1/TRBV3-2
ASSDGADTQY,TRBJ2-3,TRBV6-1
ASSRHMQGNQPQH,TRBJ1-5,TRBV6-2/TRBV6-3
ASSPVTGGGNQPQH,TRBJ1-5,TRBV4-2
AWSGQGNQPQH,TRBJ1-5,TRBV30
ASSVVSGDRAYGYT,TRBJ1-2,TRBV9
ASSETGLNTGELF,TRBJ2-2,TRBV6-5
ASTGDRRGSPLH,TRBJ1-6,TRBV6-5